This TCR beta chain was sequenced during a study of cytomegalovirus exposure and HLA in healthy donors. Study background: The study placed about 81% of its approximately 360 genotyped donors in the Caucasian-associated ancestry cluster.

Concerning this clone: The antigen is unknown.

General study results and limits: Diagnosis of cytomegalovirus status made by the classifier reportedly showed high specificity and sensitivity. Among TCR sequences, most were rare, though some public TCRs appeared in many donors.

PCR amplification relied on 60 Vbeta primers (plus 13 Jbeta primers). Clones were read by immunoSEQ multiplex PCR, and TCRdb kept only the in-frame ones, dropping some. The sample has about 140,000 clones, about 74% seen once. The V and J ends lost 2 bases and 2 bases respectively, with 10 bases between them. Germline V gene sequence: CDR1 SGHRS, CDR2 YFSETQ. The CDR3 has 14 residues. The V and J genes are TRBV5-1 and TRBJ2-5; D is perhaps TRBD1 (5 bases). Specimen: PBMCs. This receptor was taken from a male donor in good health and CMV-seronegative. The CDR3 sequence is CASSFPDIQETQYF. DNA for the CDR3: TGCGCCAGCAGCTTCCCGGACATACAAGAGACCCAGTACTTC.